This is a list of T cell receptor beta chains from one sample in a study of blood T cell repertoires in COVID-19. Repertoires were generated with immunoSEQ multiplex PCR, while TCRdb's copy carries only in-frame clones and drops some. The sample holds about 140,000 clones, approximately 79% seen once. Sequenced material: PBMCs or T cells enriched from blood (not recorded which). The receptors were gathered from a woman between 50 and 59 years old who had recovered from COVID-19. Each CDR3 is given with its conserved first and last residue. D genes are given only for firm matches. Not every row has a clone size; where given, it reads once, few, many or a size class.

clone_size	v_call	j_call	d_call	cdr3_nt	cdr3_aa
.	TRBV21-1	TRBJ1-2	.	TGTGCCAGCAGCAAATTTAGGGTCAGGGTGAACTATGGCTACACCTTC	CASSKFRVRVNYGYTF
.	TRBV2	TRBJ2-6	.	TGTGCCAGCGAGGGACACAGGGCATCTGGGGCCAACGTCCTGACTTTC	CASEGHRASGANVLTF
.	TRBV13	TRBJ1-6	.	TGTGCCAGCAGCTTAGGCGGGGACTTGAGTTATTCACCCCTCCACTTT	CASSLGGDLSYSPLHF
.	TRBV12-3/TRBV12-4	TRBJ2-7	TRBD2	TGTGCCAGCAGCCCGCTAGCGGAGTACGAGCAGTACTTC	CASSPLAEYEQYF
.	TRBV9	TRBJ2-2	.	TGTGCCAGCACACAGGCGAACACCGGGGAGCTGTTTTTT	CASTQANTGELFF
.	TRBV6-5	TRBJ1-2	TRBD1	TGTGCCAGCAGTTCCCCAAACATGGAACAGGGGGCAGGCTACACCTTC	CASSSPNMEQGAGYTF
.	TRBV25-1	TRBJ2-1	TRBD2	TGTGCCAGCAGTGAAGGGTGGCGGGAGGTTGGGGATGAGCAGTTCTTC	CASSEGWREVGDEQFF
.	TRBV13	TRBJ2-1	TRBD1	TGTGCCAGCAGCTTACGACAGGGGGGATGGAATGAGCAGTTCTTC	CASSLRQGGWNEQFF
.	TRBV28	TRBJ2-1	.	TGTGCCAGCAGTACCGGAGGGCTATCCTACAATGAGCAGTTCTTC	CASSTGGLSYNEQFF
.	TRBV27	TRBJ1-3	.	TGTGCCAGCAGTTTACGGGGGACTGGAAACACCATATATTTT	CASSLRGTGNTIYF
.	TRBV28	TRBJ1-1	.	TGTGCCAGCAGTTACGGGGTTAGGATCGCTGAAGCTTTCTTT	CASSYGVRIAEAFF
.	TRBV27	TRBJ1-6	.	TGTGCCAGCAGTCCCCATCACCTCCACTTT	CASSPHHLHF
.	TRBV3-1/TRBV3-2	TRBJ1-4	.	TGTGCCAGCAGCCAAGCAACAGGCGGAAATGAAAAACTGTTTTTT	CASSQATGGNEKLFF
.	TRBV2	TRBJ1-1	TRBD1	TGTGCCAGCAGGCTTCAGGAGGGGGCCGCTGAAGCTTTCTTT	CASRLQEGAAEAFF
.	TRBV9	TRBJ2-1	TRBD2	TGTGCCAGCAGCGTAGGGACTAGCGGGAGCGGGGAGCAGTTCTTC	CASSVGTSGSGEQFF
.	TRBV18	TRBJ1-1	.	TGTGCCAGCTCACCCTCCATCGACAGTGAAGCTTTCTTT	CASSPSIDSEAFF
.	TRBV14	TRBJ1-6	.	TGTGCCAGCAGCCATGGGGCCTCATCACCCCTCCACTTT	CASSHGASSPLHF
.	TRBV29-1	TRBJ2-6	.	TGCAGCGTTGAACAGGATCTTGGGGCCAACGTCCTGACTTTC	CSVEQDLGANVLTF
once	TRBV4-2	TRBJ1-1	.	TGTGCCAGCAGCCACACAACCACGGGAACTGAAGCTTTCTTT	CASSHTTTGTEAFF
.	TRBV11-2	TRBJ1-1	.	TGTGCCAGCAGCTTAGAGTCGGGTGAAGCTTTCTTT	CASSLESGEAFF
.	TRBV15	TRBJ1-5	.	TGTGCCACTACCGGGGGGAATCAGCCCCAGCATTTT	CATTGGNQPQHF
.	TRBV29-1	TRBJ2-7	.	TGCAGCGTTAAGATAGTGAGCTCCTACGAGCAGTACTTC	CSVKIVSSYEQYF
few	TRBV11-2	TRBJ1-3	TRBD1	TGTGCCAGCAGCTTAGGGCGGGACAGCAGCTATTTT	CASSLGRDSSYF
.	TRBV2	TRBJ2-6	TRBD1	TGTGCCAGCAGTCCGGGACAGGGGCTGTCTGGGGCCAACGTCCTGACTTTC	CASSPGQGLSGANVLTF
.	TRBV30	TRBJ1-1	.	TGTGCCTGGAGTGTATTGGGGACAAACACTGAAGCTTTCTTT	CAWSVLGTNTEAFF
.	TRBV9	TRBJ2-7	TRBD1	TGTGCCAGCAGCGCGACAGGGGGTCGCGAGCAGTACTTC	CASSATGGREQYF
.	TRBV5-1	TRBJ2-7	TRBD1	TGCGCCAGCGCACGGACAGGGGATTTCAACGAGCAGTACTTC	CASARTGDFNEQYF
.	TRBV19	TRBJ1-5	TRBD1	TGTGCCAGTAGTATAGAGGGACAGGGCGGTCAGCCCCAGCATTTT	CASSIEGQGGQPQHF
.	TRBV27	TRBJ2-7	TRBD1	TGTGCCAGCAAAAAAAGGGCAGGGGGCATATACGAGCAGTACTTC	CASKKRAGGIYEQYF
.	TRBV2	TRBJ1-4	.	TGTGCCAGCAGTGAATTGGGGGGAACTAATGAAAAACTGTTTTTT	CASSELGGTNEKLFF
few	TRBV29-1	TRBJ1-2	TRBD1	TGCAGCGTTGAAAGGCAGGGGGCGAGTTCCTACACCTTC	CSVERQGASSYTF
.	TRBV3-1/TRBV3-2	TRBJ2-4	TRBD2	TGTGCCAGCAGCCAAGGACTAGCGGGATTAGCCAAAAACATTCAGTACTTC	CASSQGLAGLAKNIQYF
.	TRBV20-1	TRBJ2-5	.	TGCAGTGCCGAGTGGGAGACCCAGTACTTC	CSAEWETQYF
.	TRBV19	TRBJ1-5	.	TGTGCCAGTAGTATCAAATACAGGGGCAATCAGCCCCAGCATTTT	CASSIKYRGNQPQHF
once	TRBV11-2	TRBJ2-1	TRBD2	TGTGCCAGCAGCCCAGTGCTAAGGAGCGGGGGCTCCTACAATGAGCAGTTCTTC	CASSPVLRSGGSYNEQFF
.	TRBV18	TRBJ1-5	.	TGTGCCAGCTCACCACTACGGTTCCAGCCCCAGCATTTT	CASSPLRFQPQHF
.	TRBV5-4	TRBJ2-1	.	TGTGCCAGCAGCTACCTCCTCAGGCAGGGGCATGAGCAGTTCTTC	CASSYLLRQGHEQFF